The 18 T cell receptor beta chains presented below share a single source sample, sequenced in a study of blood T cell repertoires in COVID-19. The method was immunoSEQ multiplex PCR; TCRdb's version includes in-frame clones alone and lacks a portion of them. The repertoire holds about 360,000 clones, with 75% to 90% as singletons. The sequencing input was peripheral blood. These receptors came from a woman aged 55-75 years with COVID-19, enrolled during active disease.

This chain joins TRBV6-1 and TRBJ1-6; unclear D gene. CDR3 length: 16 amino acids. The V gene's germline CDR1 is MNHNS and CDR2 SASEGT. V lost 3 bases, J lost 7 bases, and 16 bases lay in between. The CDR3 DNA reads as TGTGCCAGCAGTGACGCCCGCGGGCAGAAAAATTCACCCCTCCACTTT. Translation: CASSDARGQKNSPLHF.

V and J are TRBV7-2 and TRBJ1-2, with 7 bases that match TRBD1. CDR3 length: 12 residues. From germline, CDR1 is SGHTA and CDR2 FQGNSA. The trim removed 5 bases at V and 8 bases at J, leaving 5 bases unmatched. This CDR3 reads CASSRTGDGYTF. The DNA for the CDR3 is TGTGCCAGCAGCCGCACAGGGGACGGCTACACCTTC.

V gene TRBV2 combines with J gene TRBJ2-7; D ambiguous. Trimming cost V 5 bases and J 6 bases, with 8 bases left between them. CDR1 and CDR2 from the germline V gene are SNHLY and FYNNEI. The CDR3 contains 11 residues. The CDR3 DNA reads TGTGCCAGCAGTCTAGATATCGAGCAGTACTTC. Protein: CASSLDIEQYF.

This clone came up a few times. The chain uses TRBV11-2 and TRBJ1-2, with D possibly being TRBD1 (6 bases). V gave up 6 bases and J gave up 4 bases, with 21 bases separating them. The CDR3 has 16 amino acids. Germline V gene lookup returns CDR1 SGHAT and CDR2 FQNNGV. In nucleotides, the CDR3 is TGTGCCAGCAGACCCCTTACAGGGAAAAAAGTCTATGGCTACACCTTC. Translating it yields CASRPLTGKKVYGYTF.

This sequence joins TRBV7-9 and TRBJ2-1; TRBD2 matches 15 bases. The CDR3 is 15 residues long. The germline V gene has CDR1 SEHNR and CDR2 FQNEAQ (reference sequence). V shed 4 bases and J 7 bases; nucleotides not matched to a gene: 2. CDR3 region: CASSSGTSGGNEQFF. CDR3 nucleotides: TGTGCCAGCAGCTCAGGGACTAGCGGGGGGAATGAGCAGTTCTTC.

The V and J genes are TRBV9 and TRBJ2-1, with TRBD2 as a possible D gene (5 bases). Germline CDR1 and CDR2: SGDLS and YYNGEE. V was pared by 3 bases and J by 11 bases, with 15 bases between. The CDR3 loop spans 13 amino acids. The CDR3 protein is CASSGTGTMKQFF. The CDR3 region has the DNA TGTGCCAGCAGCGGGACTGGAACAATGAAGCAGTTCTTC.

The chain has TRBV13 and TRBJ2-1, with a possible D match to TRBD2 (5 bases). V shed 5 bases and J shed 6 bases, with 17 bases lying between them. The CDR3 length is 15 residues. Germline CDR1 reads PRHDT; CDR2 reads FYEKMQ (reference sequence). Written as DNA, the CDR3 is TGTGCCAGCAGCGGACCCCCGAGAGGAGGCAATGAGCAGTTCTTC. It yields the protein CASSGPPRGGNEQFF.

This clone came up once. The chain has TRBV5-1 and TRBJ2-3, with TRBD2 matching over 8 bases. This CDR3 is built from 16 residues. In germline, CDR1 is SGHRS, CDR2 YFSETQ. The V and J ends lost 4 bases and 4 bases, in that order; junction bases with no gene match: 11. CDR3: CASSRTRTSPADTQYF. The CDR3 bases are TGCGCCAGCAGCAGAACCAGGACTAGCCCGGCAGATACGCAGTATTTT.

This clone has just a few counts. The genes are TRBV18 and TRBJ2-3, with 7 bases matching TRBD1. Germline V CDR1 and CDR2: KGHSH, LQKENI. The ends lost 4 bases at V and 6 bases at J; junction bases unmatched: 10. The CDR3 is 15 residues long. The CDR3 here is CASSQGAGHSDTQYF. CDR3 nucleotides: TGTGCCAGCTCACAGGGGGCAGGGCATAGCGATACGCAGTATTTT.

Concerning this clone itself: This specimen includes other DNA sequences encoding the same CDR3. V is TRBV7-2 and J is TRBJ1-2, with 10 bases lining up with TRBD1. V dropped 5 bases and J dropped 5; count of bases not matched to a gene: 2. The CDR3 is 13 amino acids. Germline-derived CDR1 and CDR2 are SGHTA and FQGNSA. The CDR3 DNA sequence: TGTGCCAGCAGCGCGGGACAGGGGTATGGCTACACCTTC. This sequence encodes CASSAGQGYGYTF.

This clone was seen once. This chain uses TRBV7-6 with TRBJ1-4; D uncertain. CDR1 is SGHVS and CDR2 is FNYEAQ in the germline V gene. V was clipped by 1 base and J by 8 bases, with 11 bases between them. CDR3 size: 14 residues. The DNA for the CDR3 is TGTGCCAGCAGCTTAGGAGGAGGGATCGAAAAACTGTTTTTT. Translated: CASSLGGGIEKLFF.

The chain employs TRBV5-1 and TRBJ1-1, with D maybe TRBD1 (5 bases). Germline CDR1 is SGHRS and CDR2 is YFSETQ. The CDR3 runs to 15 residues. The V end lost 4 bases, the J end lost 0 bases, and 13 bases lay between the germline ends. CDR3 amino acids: CASSAVDNLNTEAFF. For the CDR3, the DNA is TGCGCCAGCAGCGCCGTGGACAATTTGAACACTGAAGCTTTCTTT.

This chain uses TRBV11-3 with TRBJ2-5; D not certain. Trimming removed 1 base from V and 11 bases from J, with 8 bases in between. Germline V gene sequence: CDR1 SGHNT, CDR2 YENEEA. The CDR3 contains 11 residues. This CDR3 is CASSLAKSQYF. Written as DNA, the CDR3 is TGTGCCAGCAGCTTAGCGAAGAGTCAGTACTTC.

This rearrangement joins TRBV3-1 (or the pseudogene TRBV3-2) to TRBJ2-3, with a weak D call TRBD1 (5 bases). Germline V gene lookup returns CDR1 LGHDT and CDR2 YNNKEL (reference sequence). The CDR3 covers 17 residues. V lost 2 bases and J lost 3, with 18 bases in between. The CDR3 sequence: CASSQPPQGQGTDTQYF. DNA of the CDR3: TGTGCCAGCAGCCAACCCCCCCAGGGCCAGGGAACAGATACGCAGTATTTT.

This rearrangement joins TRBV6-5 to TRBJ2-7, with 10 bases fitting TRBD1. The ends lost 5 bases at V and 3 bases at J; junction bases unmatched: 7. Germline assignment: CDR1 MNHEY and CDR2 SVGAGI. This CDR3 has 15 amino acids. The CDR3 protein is CASSTTGGWGYEQYF. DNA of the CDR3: TGTGCCAGCAGTACGACAGGGGGCTGGGGCTACGAGCAGTACTTC.

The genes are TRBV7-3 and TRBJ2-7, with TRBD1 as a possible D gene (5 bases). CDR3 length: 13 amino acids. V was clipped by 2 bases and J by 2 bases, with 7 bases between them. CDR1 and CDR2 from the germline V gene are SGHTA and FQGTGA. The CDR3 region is CASSLDSTYEQYF. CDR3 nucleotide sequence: TGTGCCAGCAGCTTAGACAGCACCTACGAGCAGTACTTC.

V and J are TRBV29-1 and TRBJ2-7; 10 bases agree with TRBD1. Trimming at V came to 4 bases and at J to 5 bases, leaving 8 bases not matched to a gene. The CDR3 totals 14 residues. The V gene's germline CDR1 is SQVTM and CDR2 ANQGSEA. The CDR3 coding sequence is TGCAGCGTTGTCCCCGGGACAGGGGACCACGAGCAGTACTTC. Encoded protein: CSVVPGTGDHEQYF.

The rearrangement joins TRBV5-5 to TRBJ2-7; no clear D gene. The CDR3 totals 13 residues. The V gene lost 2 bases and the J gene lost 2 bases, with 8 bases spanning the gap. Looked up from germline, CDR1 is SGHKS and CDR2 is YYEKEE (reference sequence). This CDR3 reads CASSFAGTYEQYF. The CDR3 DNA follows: TGTGCCAGCAGCTTTGCAGGCACCTACGAGCAGTACTTC.